The 5 T cell receptor beta chains presented below share a single source sample, sequenced in a study of a mutant IDH1 vaccine in newly diagnosed glioma. Time point of the sample: week 35, safety follow-up. Each vaccine dose was 300 ug of mutant IDH1 20-mer peptide, with topical imiquimod. Profiled with immunoSEQ multiplex PCR; TCRdb holds only in-frame clones, not every one. The repertoire holds roughly 68,000 clones, 74% seen once, with about 4.9% in the top ten. No antigen has been identified for these receptors. The sequencing used PBMCs, collected from a glioma patient whose treatment included an IDH1 peptide vaccine. These TCRs come from a man aged 45-65 years with glioma.

The V gene is TRBV19, the J gene TRBJ2-1, with 10 bases identical to TRBD1. The V gene end was trimmed by 1 base and the J gene end by 10 bases; junction bases not matched to a gene: 7. CDR3 length equals 15 residues. The germline gives CDR1 LNHDA, CDR2 SQIVND (reference sequence). DNA for the CDR3: TGTGCCAGTAGTATAGTCGGGACAGGGGTGAGGGAGCAGTTCTTC. Translating it yields CASSIVGTGVREQFF. Filled out from reference TRBV19 and TRBJ2-1, the complete variable domain reads DGGITQSPKYLFRKEGQNVTLSCEQNLNHDAMYWYRQDPGQGLRLIYYSQIVNDFQKGDIAEGYSVSREKKESFPLTVTSAQKNPTAFYLCASSIVGTGVREQFFGPGTRLTVL.

The genes are TRBV29-1 and TRBJ1-1; D is ambiguous. V gave up 7 bases and J gave up 1 base, with 10 bases separating them. The CDR3 has 12 amino acids. Germline V gene sequence: CDR1 SQVTM, CDR2 ANQGSEA. CDR3 sequence (DNA): TGCAGCGCCTCGCCGGGGAACACTGAAGCTTTCTTT. Protein sequence: CSASPGNTEAFF.

The V call is TRBV6-1, the J call TRBJ1-6, with TRBD1 matching over 10 bases. The germline V gene has CDR1 MNHNS and CDR2 SASEGT. The CDR3 sequence is 15 residues long. V was clipped by 4 bases and J by 9 bases; unmatched bases: 6. In DNA, the CDR3 is TGTGCCAGCAGTGCCCTTGGACAGGGGGGTTCACCCCTCCACTTT. Its protein product is CASSALGQGGSPLHF.

The chain employs TRBV30 and TRBJ2-1; the D gene could be TRBD1 or TRBD2 (6 bases each). The germline V and J ends were trimmed by 4 bases and 3 bases, with 25 bases remaining between them. Germline CDR1 is GTSNPN and CDR2 is SVGIG (reference sequence). The CDR3 totals 18 residues. CDR3 loop: CAWKKGGQGSQGYNEQFF. The CDR3 bases are TGTGCCTGGAAAAAGGGGGGCCAAGGAAGCCAAGGCTACAATGAGCAGTTCTTC.

This chain links TRBV10-2 with TRBJ2-1, with 8 bases that match TRBD2. There are 14 residues in the CDR3. The ends lost 7 bases at V and 5 bases at J; junction bases unmatched: 7. The germline gives CDR1 WSHSY, CDR2 SAAADI. In DNA form, the CDR3 reads TGCGCCAGCAAAGCAAGCGGGGGCAACAATGAGCAGTTCTTC. It codes for CASKASGGNNEQFF.